The entry below gives a single T cell receptor beta chain sequence along with its context. Its target is not known. These data come from a study of T cell responses to AZD1222 COVID-19 vaccine. This CDR3 has 16 amino acids. Points from the study as a whole: Seropositive status at baseline applied to only 5 or 6 AZD1222 recipients. Donors were chiefly white British, with a greater number of females, and clonal diversity was perhaps underestimated. The study found vaccine-associated CD4 TCRs spanning spike, dominant at 160-218 and 743-854. Spike-specific TCR breadth and depth both grew after two AZD1222 doses.

Profiled with immunoSEQ multiplex PCR; TCRdb holds only in-frame clones, not every one. The table includes around 130,000 clones, approximately 86% detected once. The genes are TRBV21-1 and TRBJ2-5; the table gives TRBD2 as D, unverified against the DNA. TRBV21-1 is flagged as a pseudogene. This clonotype originated in an adult in good health. Sequenced here: peripheral blood, sampled on day 0 of AZD1222 vaccination. The CDR3 spells CASSKSPAGEQETQYF. For the CDR3, the DNA is TGTGCCAGCAGCAAAAGTCCAGCGGGGGAGCAAGAGACCCAGTACTTC.